Below are 24 T cell receptor beta chains sequenced from a single sample in a study of T cells in tumors after PD-1 blockade. The assay was immunoSEQ multiplex PCR, and TCRdb's table has in-frame clones only and misses some. The sample consists of 3,500 to 4,500 clones, around 65% of them appearing once. The source material was tumor tissue, sampled before anti-PD-1 treatment. The receptors stem from a human donor with basal cell carcinoma.

This clone is termed large. The chain employs TRBV2 and TRBJ2-7; no clear D gene. The germline CDR1 and CDR2 sequences are SNHLY and FYNNEI. Trimming removed 7 bases from V and 1 base from J, with 8 bases in between. The CDR3 is 12 residues long. CDR3 amino acids: CASKKISYEQYF. In DNA, the CDR3 is TGTGCCAGCAAGAAGATATCCTACGAGCAGTACTTC.

The chain is built from TRBV29-1 and TRBJ2-3, with TRBD2 matching 15 bases. Germline assignment: CDR1 SQVTM and CDR2 ANQGSEA. With V trimmed by 6 bases and J by 4 bases, 5 bases remained unmatched. This CDR3 spans 15 amino acids. This chain's CDR3 is CSVFGLAGGPDTQYF. For the CDR3, the DNA is TGCAGCGTATTCGGACTAGCGGGAGGGCCAGATACGCAGTATTTT.

The chain recombines TRBV7-9 with TRBJ2-3; tentative D call: TRBD2 (5 bases). Trimming left V 10 bases short and J 0 bases short, with 26 bases between. The CDR3 has 18 amino acids. Germline V gene sequence: CDR1 SEHNR, CDR2 FQNEAQ (reference sequence). The CDR3 bases are TGTGCCACCCGGGGTCCCCAACGAGGGAAGCTTAGCACAGATACGCAGTATTTT. It translates to CATRGPQRGKLSTDTQYF.

This rearrangement joins TRBV10-3 to TRBJ2-2; TRBD2 is a possible D gene (6 bases). V lost 4 bases and J lost 4, with 13 bases in between. The CDR3 covers 15 residues. CDR1 is ENHRY, CDR2 SYGVKD, per germline. Written as DNA, the CDR3 is TGTGCCATCAGTGGTCTTTTGGGAGGCACCGGGGAGCTGTTTTTT. It codes for CAISGLLGGTGELFF.

J is TRBJ1-3 and V is TRBV7-8; 10 bases match TRBD1. Germline assignment: CDR1 SGHVS and CDR2 FQNEAQ. This CDR3 has 16 amino acids. V lost 5 bases and J lost 2; bases outside the gene matches: 6. The CDR3 nucleotides are TGTGCCAGCAGCCGCTTTGGGACAGGGGCTGGAAACACCATATATTTT. Its protein is CASSRFGTGAGNTIYF.

This chain's CDR3 is CASSLGGGGYGYTF. The CDR3 region has the DNA TGTGCCAGCAGTTTGGGGGGGGGCGGCTATGGCTACACCTTC. This chain connects TRBV28 to TRBJ1-2; D possibly corresponds to TRBD1 (6 bases). CDR3 length: 14 amino acids. V was shortened by 3 bases and J by 4 bases, with 12 bases between the two germline ends. In germline, CDR1 is MDHEN, CDR2 SYDVKM.

This clone is termed large. This chain connects TRBV2 to TRBJ1-1; TRBD1 agrees at 10 bases. Trimming removed 10 bases from V and 7 bases from J; junction bases left unmatched: 6. The CDR3 totals 12 residues. Germline V CDR1 and CDR2: SNHLY, FYNNEI. The CDR3 region is CATSTGGLEAFF. The CDR3 DNA sequence: TGTGCCACATCGACAGGGGGCCTTGAAGCTTTCTTT. Filled out from reference TRBV2 and TRBJ1-1, the complete variable domain reads EPEVTQTPSHQVTQMGQEVILRCVPISNHLYFYWYRQILGQKVEFLVSFYNNEISEKSEIFDDQFSVERPDGSNFTLKIRSTKLEDSAMYFCATSTGGLEAFFGQGTRLTVV.

This sequence joins TRBV12-3 or TRBV12-4 and TRBJ2-3, with no clear D. CDR3 length equals 13 residues. V lost 8 bases and J lost 2, with 11 bases in between. CDR3: CASCRGPTDTQYF. DNA of the CDR3: TGTGCCAGCTGTAGAGGACCCACAGATACGCAGTATTTT.

V usage is TRBV9 and J usage is TRBJ1-3, with unresolved D. This CDR3 comprises 14 residues. V was trimmed by 3 bases and J by 4 bases, leaving 11 bases between them. Germline CDR1 and CDR2: SGDLS and YYNGEE. This chain's CDR3 is CASSGGFVGNTIYF. The DNA for the CDR3 is TGTGCCAGCAGCGGTGGGTTCGTAGGAAACACCATATATTTT.

This clone was seen once. The V gene is TRBV9, the J gene TRBJ2-1; D perhaps matches TRBD2 (5 bases). Trimming removed 0 bases from V and 7 bases from J, with 11 bases in between. The CDR3 has 14 residues. The germline V gene has CDR1 SGDLS and CDR2 YYNGEE. CDR3 amino acids: CASSVDGRGNEQFF. CDR3 DNA sequence: TGTGCCAGCAGCGTAGACGGCCGAGGGAATGAGCAGTTCTTC. The whole variable domain, filled in from reference TRBV9 and TRBJ2-1, reads DSGVTQTPKHLITATGQRVTLRCSPRSGDLSVYWYQQSLDQGLQFLIQYYNGEERAKGNILERFSAQQFPDLHSELNLSSLELGDSALYFCASSVDGRGNEQFFGPGTRLTVL.

The chain combines TRBV27 with TRBJ2-2; D is undetermined. Trimming stripped 3 bases from V and 6 bases from J, with 8 bases between. Germline V CDR1 and CDR2: MNHEY, SMNVEV (reference sequence). The CDR3 is 13 amino acids. CDR3 nucleotide sequence: TGTGCCAGCAGTTTCGACGGTCCCGGGGAGCTGTTTTTT. Encoded protein: CASSFDGPGELFF.

This clone was counted between two and nine times. The chain uses TRBV6-1 and TRBJ1-3, with 8 nucleotides matching TRBD1. The CDR3 runs to 15 residues. The V gene's germline CDR1 is MNHNS and CDR2 SASEGT. V shed 2 bases and J 4 bases; nucleotides not matched to a gene: 4. Here the CDR3 reads CASSEYQGAGNTIYF. The CDR3 region has the DNA TGTGCCAGCAGTGAATATCAGGGGGCCGGAAACACCATATATTTT.

The V gene is TRBV9, the J gene TRBJ1-2; weak D call: TRBD1 (5 bases). This CDR3 spans 14 amino acids. V lost 3 bases, J lost 4 bases, and 13 bases lay in between. CDR1 SGDLS and CDR2 YYNGEE come from the germline V gene. CDR3 sequence (DNA): TGTGCCAGCAGCGGACAGAGGACCGGCTATGGCTACACCTTC. Translating it yields CASSGQRTGYGYTF.

This clone was picked up one time. The chain has TRBV20-1 and TRBJ2-7; D call uncertain. This CDR3 is built from 11 residues. CDR1 and CDR2 (germline): DFQATT, SNEGSKA (reference sequence). CDR3 sequence reads: CSTETPYEQYF. The CDR3 region has the DNA TGCAGCACGGAGACCCCCTACGAGCAGTACTTC.

This rearrangement joins TRBV20-1 to TRBJ1-1, with D uncertain. The CDR3 sequence is 11 residues long. V was clipped by 6 bases and J by 2 bases, with 7 bases between them. Germline V gene sequence: CDR1 DFQATT, CDR2 SNEGSKA (reference sequence). The CDR3 spells CSAPGNTEAFF. The CDR3 DNA follows: TGCAGTGCCCCGGGTAACACTGAAGCTTTCTTT.

The chain has TRBV7-9 and TRBJ2-3; D unclear. The CDR3 runs to 14 residues. Deletions cut 1 base from V and 2 bases from J, with 7 bases between. Germline assignment: CDR1 SEHNR and CDR2 FQNEAQ (reference sequence). CDR3 loop: CASSLGLDTDTQYF. In DNA form, the CDR3 reads TGTGCCAGCAGCTTAGGCCTCGACACAGATACGCAGTATTTT.

The CDR3 here is CASSLEGGETQYF. DNA for the CDR3: TGCGCCAGCAGCTTGGAAGGAGGAGAGACCCAGTACTTC. This rearrangement joins TRBV5-1 to TRBJ2-5; weak D call: TRBD2 (5 bases). Germline CDR1 and CDR2: SGHRS and YFSETQ. This CDR3 has 13 residues. Trimming removed 0 bases at V and 4 bases at J, with 7 bases between.

The chain joins TRBV5-1 to TRBJ2-1; 11 bases map to TRBD2. Germline V gives CDR1 SGHRS, CDR2 YFSETQ. V lost 0 bases to trimming and J lost 6 bases; unmatched junction nucleotides: 2. The CDR3 has 15 amino acids. CDR3 bases: TGCGCCAGCAGCTTGGCAGGGACTAGCGGCAATGAGCAGTTCTTC. Translating it yields CASSLAGTSGNEQFF.

The chain couples TRBV6-5 to TRBJ1-5; D is unclear. The CDR3 consists of 14 residues. In germline, CDR1 is MNHEY, CDR2 SVGAGI. V lost 8 bases to trimming and J lost 4 bases, with 15 bases between them. The CDR3 DNA sequence: TGTGCCAGCTCTAGAGGTGCGGGAAATCAGCCCCAGCATTTT. Encoded protein: CASSRGAGNQPQHF.

V is TRBV5-1 and J is TRBJ2-7; TRBD1 matches 9 bases. The CDR3 contains 15 residues. Germline V gene lookup returns CDR1 SGHRS and CDR2 YFSETQ. The V segment lost 4 bases and the J segment 0 bases; nucleotides outside the gene matches: 5. Written as DNA, the CDR3 is TGCGCCAGCAGCGCGGGGGACAGGGTCTCCTACGAGCAGTACTTC. Translation: CASSAGDRVSYEQYF. Full variable domain (remainder filled in from reference TRBV5-1 and TRBJ2-7): KAGVTQTPRYLIKTRGQQVTLSCSPISGHRSVSWYQQTPGQGLQFLFEYFSETQRNKGNFPGRFSGRQFSNSRSEMNVSTLELGDSALYLCASSAGDRVSYEQYFGPGTRLTVT.

J is TRBJ2-1 and V is TRBV20-1; 9 bases fit TRBD2. CDR3 length equals 17 residues. J was trimmed by 8 bases and V by 6 bases; bases with no gene match: 20. CDR1 and CDR2 (germline): DFQATT, SNEGSKA (reference sequence). CDR3 DNA: TGCAGTGCCAGTACTTATAGCGGGAGACGTTCTCTACATGAGCAGTTCTTC. Translating gives CSASTYSGRRSLHEQFF.

The chain links TRBV5-4 to TRBJ2-5; D is possibly TRBD1 (6 bases). V lost 3 bases and J lost 0, with 9 bases in between. The CDR3 runs 14 residues. Germline CDR1 and CDR2: SGHNT and YYREEE (reference sequence). The CDR3 protein is CASSSQGHQETQYF. CDR3 coding DNA: TGTGCCAGCAGCTCACAGGGCCACCAAGAGACCCAGTACTTC.

The chain is built from TRBV12-3 or TRBV12-4 and TRBJ1-1; D perhaps matches TRBD1 (6 bases). V lost 6 bases, J lost 7 bases, and 12 bases lay in between. This CDR3 is 12 amino acids long. The chain's CDR3 is CASSPTGVEAFF. CDR3 coding DNA: TGTGCCAGCAGCCCGACAGGAGTTGAAGCTTTCTTT.

This chain links TRBV5-5 with TRBJ1-1; tentatively, D is TRBD1 (6 bases). The germline CDR1 and CDR2 sequences are SGHKS and YYEKEE (reference sequence). The CDR3 is 13 residues long. Trimming left V 4 bases short and J 8 bases short, with 15 bases between. The chain's CDR3 is CASSPHREGEAFF. CDR3 bases: TGTGCCAGCAGCCCTCACAGGGAGGGAGAAGCTTTCTTT.